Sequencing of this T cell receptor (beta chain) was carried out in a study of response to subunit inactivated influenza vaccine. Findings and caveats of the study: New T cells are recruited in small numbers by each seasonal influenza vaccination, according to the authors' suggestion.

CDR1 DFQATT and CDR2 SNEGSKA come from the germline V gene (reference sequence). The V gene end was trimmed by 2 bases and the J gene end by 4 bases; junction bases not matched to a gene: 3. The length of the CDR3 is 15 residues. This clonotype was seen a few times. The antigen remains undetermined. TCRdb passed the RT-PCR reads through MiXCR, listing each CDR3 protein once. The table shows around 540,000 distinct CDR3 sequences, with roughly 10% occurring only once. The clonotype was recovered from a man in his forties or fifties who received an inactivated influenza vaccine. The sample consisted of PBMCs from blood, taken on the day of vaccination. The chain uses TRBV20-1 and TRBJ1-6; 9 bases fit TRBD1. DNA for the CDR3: TGCAGTGCTAGAAACAGGGGGCTGTATAATTCACCCCTCCACTTT. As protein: CSARNRGLYNSPLHF.